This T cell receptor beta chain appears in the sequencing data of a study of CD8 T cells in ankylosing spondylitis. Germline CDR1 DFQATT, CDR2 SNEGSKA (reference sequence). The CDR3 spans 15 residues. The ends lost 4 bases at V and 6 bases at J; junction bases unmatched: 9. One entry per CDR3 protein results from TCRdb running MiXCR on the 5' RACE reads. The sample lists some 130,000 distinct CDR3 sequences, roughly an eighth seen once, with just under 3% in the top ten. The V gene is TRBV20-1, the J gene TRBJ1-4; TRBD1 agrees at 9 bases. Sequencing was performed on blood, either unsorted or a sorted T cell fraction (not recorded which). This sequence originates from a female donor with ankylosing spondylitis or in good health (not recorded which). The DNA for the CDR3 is TGCAGTGCTAAACGTACCGGGACAGGGTATGAAAAACTGTTTTTT. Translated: CSAKRTGTGYEKLFF.